A selection of T cell receptor beta chains follows, all from one sample in a study of regulatory T cells in long-lasting Graves disease. One entry per CDR3 protein results from TCRdb running MiXCR on the multiplex PCR reads. This sample has approximately 400,000 distinct CDR3 sequences, with around 22% found just once. This sample comprised peripheral blood mononuclear cells (PBMCs), obtained when the disease was refractory, from a patient treated with antithyroid drugs. Source of these receptors: a female donor with Graves disease. Both conserved end residues are part of each CDR3. The D gene is left open where the match is weak. The size of a clone is reported for some rows only, either as once, few or many, or as a class for expanded clones.

D: NA
J: TRBJ1-5
V: TRBV28
size: few
CDR3: CASSWAGVQPQHF
DNA: TGTGCCAGCAGCTGGGCAGGGGTTCAGCCCCAGCATTTT

D: TRBD1
J: TRBJ1-1
V: TRBV28
size: many
CDR3: CASRNTGGGGTEAFF
DNA: TGTGCCAGCAGAAATACAGGGGGCGGAGGGACTGAAGCTTTCTTT

D: NA
J: TRBJ1-2
V: TRBV10-3
size: many
CDR3: CAISELGGNGYTF
DNA: TGTGCCATCAGTGAGCTAGGAGGGAATGGCTACACCTTC

D: NA
J: TRBJ2-7
V: TRBV15
size: NA
CDR3: CATSREVGRSAYEQYF
DNA: TGTGCCACCAGCAGAGAGGTTGGCAGGAGTGCCTACGAGCAGTACTTC

D: NA
J: TRBJ1-2
V: TRBV12-3/TRBV12-4
size: many
CDR3: CASSLRSRNYGYTF
DNA: TGTGCCAGCAGCCTACGGTCCCGTAACTATGGCTACACCTTC

D: NA
J: TRBJ2-6
V: TRBV7-9
size: NA
CDR3: CASSTTVTGANVLTF
DNA: TGTGCCAGCAGCACGACAGTTACCGGGGCCAACGTCCTGACTTTC

D: NA
J: TRBJ1-1
V: TRBV28
size: many
CDR3: CASSPPWDTNTEAFF
DNA: TGTGCCAGCAGTCCTCCCTGGGACACGAACACTGAAGCTTTCTTT

D: NA
J: TRBJ1-2
V: TRBV3-1
size: few
CDR3: CASNTLNTDGYTF
DNA: TGTGCCAGCAACACCCTGAACACGGATGGCTACACCTTC

D: NA
J: TRBJ2-7
V: TRBV6-1
size: many
CDR3: CASSPFRRGSYEQYF
DNA: TGTGCCAGCAGTCCCTTCCGGCGCGGGTCCTACGAGCAGTACTTC

D: NA
J: TRBJ2-2
V: TRBV7-2
size: NA
CDR3: CASSFSNGELFF
DNA: TGTGCCAGCAGCTTCTCAAACGGGGAGCTGTTTTTT

D: TRBD2
J: TRBJ2-7
V: TRBV2
size: many
CDR3: CASRGLAGGPYEQYF
DNA: TGTGCCAGCAGAGGGTTAGCGGGAGGGCCGTACGAGCAGTACTTC

D: NA
J: TRBJ2-2
V: TRBV30
size: NA
CDR3: CAWSVGTPNTGELFF
DNA: TGTGCCTGGAGTGTAGGGACCCCGAACACCGGGGAGCTGTTTTTT

D: NA
J: TRBJ1-2
V: TRBV12-3/TRBV12-4
size: NA
CDR3: CASSLYSGYTF
DNA: TGTGCCAGCAGCCTGTATAGTGGCTACACCTTC

D: TRBD2
J: TRBJ2-7
V: TRBV6-2/TRBV6-3
size: NA
CDR3: CASSARTSLPYEQYF
DNA: TGTGCCAGCAGTGCCCGGACTAGTTTGCCCTACGAGCAGTACTTC

D: TRBD2
J: TRBJ2-5
V: TRBV7-2
size: few
CDR3: CASSFGTSGSPRYQETQYF
DNA: TGTGCCAGCAGCTTTGGGACTAGCGGGAGTCCCCGGTACCAAGAGACCCAGTACTTC

D: NA
J: TRBJ1-5
V: TRBV7-9
size: few
CDR3: CASSWDTGQPQHF
DNA: TGTGCCAGCAGCTGGGACACTGGGCAGCCCCAGCATTTT

D: TRBD1
J: TRBJ1-1
V: TRBV3-1
size: few
CDR3: CASSRTGTGPFF
DNA: TGTGCCAGCAGCCGGACAGGGACTGGGCCTTTCTTT

D: NA
J: TRBJ2-2
V: TRBV10-3
size: NA
CDR3: CAISELGETNTGELFF
DNA: TGTGCCATCAGTGAATTGGGGGAGACGAACACCGGGGAGCTGTTTTTT

D: NA
J: TRBJ2-7
V: TRBV5-6
size: few
CDR3: CASSLLEGSYEQYF
DNA: TGTGCCAGCAGCTTGTTGGAGGGTTCCTACGAGCAGTACTTC

D: NA
J: TRBJ2-7
V: TRBV6-1
size: few
CDR3: CASRPTWTAVSYEQYF
DNA: TGTGCCAGCAGACCTACATGGACAGCAGTCTCCTACGAGCAGTACTTC

D: TRBD1
J: TRBJ2-6
V: TRBV5-1
size: NA
CDR3: CASSSWTGRLISGANVLTF
DNA: TGCGCCAGCAGCTCCTGGACAGGGCGACTTATATCTGGGGCCAACGTCCTGACTTTC

D: NA
J: TRBJ1-4
V: TRBV28
size: many
CDR3: CASSQRQERLFF
DNA: TGTGCCAGCAGCCAGAGACAGGAACGACTGTTTTTT

D: TRBD2
J: TRBJ2-5
V: TRBV4-2
size: NA
CDR3: CASSQDGRGWTSGQETQYF
DNA: TGTGCCAGCAGCCAAGATGGTAGGGGATGGACTAGCGGCCAAGAGACCCAGTACTTC

D: TRBD2
J: TRBJ2-6
V: TRBV10-3
size: few
CDR3: CAISDLGLASNSGANVLTF
DNA: TGTGCCATCAGTGATCTTGGACTAGCGAGTAACTCTGGGGCCAACGTCCTGACTTTC

D: NA
J: TRBJ2-2
V: TRBV28
size: NA
CDR3: CASELVSGELFF
DNA: TGTGCCAGTGAACTAGTTTCGGGGGAGCTGTTTTTT

D: TRBD1
J: TRBJ2-2
V: TRBV6-2/TRBV6-3
size: NA
CDR3: CASHTGGLNTGELFF
DNA: TGTGCCAGTCATACAGGGGGCTTGAACACCGGGGAGCTGTTTTTT

D: NA
J: TRBJ2-7
V: TRBV19
size: NA
CDR3: CASSIMGTRGTYEQYF
DNA: TGTGCCAGTAGTATTATGGGGACACGAGGAACCTACGAGCAGTACTTC

D: TRBD1
J: TRBJ2-1
V: TRBV28
size: few
CDR3: CASSHANRGNEQFF
DNA: TGTGCCAGCAGTCACGCCAACAGGGGCAATGAGCAGTTCTTC

D: NA
J: TRBJ2-7
V: TRBV27
size: many
CDR3: CASSSDLLSGHYEQYF
DNA: TGTGCCAGCAGTTCAGACCTACTCAGCGGGCACTACGAGCAGTACTTC

D: NA
J: TRBJ1-1
V: TRBV27
size: many
CDR3: CASSPRTDTEAFF
DNA: TGTGCCAGCAGTCCTCGGACAGACACTGAAGCTTTCTTT

D: NA
J: TRBJ1-1
V: TRBV7-9
size: NA
CDR3: CASSLAGDDTEAFF
DNA: TGTGCCAGCAGCTTAGCAGGGGACGACACTGAAGCTTTCTTT

D: NA
J: TRBJ1-1
V: TRBV12-3/TRBV12-4
size: NA
CDR3: CASSLSGIRGAFF
DNA: TGTGCCAGCAGTTTAAGTGGCATCAGGGGAGCTTTCTTT

D: NA
J: TRBJ1-1
V: TRBV5-6
size: NA
CDR3: CASSLSLRNTEAFF
DNA: TGTGCCAGCAGCTTGAGTCTTAGGAACACTGAAGCTTTCTTT

D: TRBD1
J: TRBJ1-5
V: TRBV18
size: NA
CDR3: CASSPGETGTINQPQHF
DNA: TGTGCCAGCTCACCAGGAGAGACAGGGACGATCAATCAGCCCCAGCATTTT

D: NA
J: TRBJ2-7
V: TRBV7-9
size: few
CDR3: CASSTSRGLYEQYF
DNA: TGTGCCAGCAGCACCTCCCGGGGCCTCTACGAGCAGTACTTC

D: TRBD1
J: TRBJ1-3
V: TRBV28
size: many
CDR3: CASRETGSGNTIYF
DNA: TGTGCCAGCAGGGAGACAGGGTCGGGAAACACCATATATTTT

D: TRBD2
J: TRBJ2-2
V: TRBV20-1
size: NA
CDR3: CSAIAGAELFF
DNA: TGCAGTGCTATAGCGGGAGCGGAGCTGTTTTTT

D: NA
J: TRBJ1-1
V: TRBV29-1
size: many
CDR3: CSVLRGPEAFF
DNA: TGCAGCGTTCTCCGGGGTCCTGAAGCTTTCTTT

D: NA
J: TRBJ2-1
V: TRBV30
size: few
CDR3: CAWSVHREQFF
DNA: TGTGCCTGGAGTGTACATAGGGAGCAGTTCTTC

D: TRBD2
J: TRBJ2-7
V: TRBV7-2
size: many
CDR3: CASSFLAGMQIFYEQYF
DNA: TGTGCCAGCAGCTTCCTAGCGGGGATGCAAATTTTCTACGAGCAGTACTTC

D: NA
J: TRBJ1-3
V: TRBV30
size: NA
CDR3: CAWSVRGRRSGTTIYF
DNA: TGTGCCTGGAGTGTAAGGGGTCGGCGCTCTGGAACCACCATATATTTT

D: NA
J: TRBJ1-2
V: TRBV12-3/TRBV12-4
size: many
CDR3: CATRGGGGYTF
DNA: TGTGCCACCCGGGGCGGTGGGGGCTACACCTTC